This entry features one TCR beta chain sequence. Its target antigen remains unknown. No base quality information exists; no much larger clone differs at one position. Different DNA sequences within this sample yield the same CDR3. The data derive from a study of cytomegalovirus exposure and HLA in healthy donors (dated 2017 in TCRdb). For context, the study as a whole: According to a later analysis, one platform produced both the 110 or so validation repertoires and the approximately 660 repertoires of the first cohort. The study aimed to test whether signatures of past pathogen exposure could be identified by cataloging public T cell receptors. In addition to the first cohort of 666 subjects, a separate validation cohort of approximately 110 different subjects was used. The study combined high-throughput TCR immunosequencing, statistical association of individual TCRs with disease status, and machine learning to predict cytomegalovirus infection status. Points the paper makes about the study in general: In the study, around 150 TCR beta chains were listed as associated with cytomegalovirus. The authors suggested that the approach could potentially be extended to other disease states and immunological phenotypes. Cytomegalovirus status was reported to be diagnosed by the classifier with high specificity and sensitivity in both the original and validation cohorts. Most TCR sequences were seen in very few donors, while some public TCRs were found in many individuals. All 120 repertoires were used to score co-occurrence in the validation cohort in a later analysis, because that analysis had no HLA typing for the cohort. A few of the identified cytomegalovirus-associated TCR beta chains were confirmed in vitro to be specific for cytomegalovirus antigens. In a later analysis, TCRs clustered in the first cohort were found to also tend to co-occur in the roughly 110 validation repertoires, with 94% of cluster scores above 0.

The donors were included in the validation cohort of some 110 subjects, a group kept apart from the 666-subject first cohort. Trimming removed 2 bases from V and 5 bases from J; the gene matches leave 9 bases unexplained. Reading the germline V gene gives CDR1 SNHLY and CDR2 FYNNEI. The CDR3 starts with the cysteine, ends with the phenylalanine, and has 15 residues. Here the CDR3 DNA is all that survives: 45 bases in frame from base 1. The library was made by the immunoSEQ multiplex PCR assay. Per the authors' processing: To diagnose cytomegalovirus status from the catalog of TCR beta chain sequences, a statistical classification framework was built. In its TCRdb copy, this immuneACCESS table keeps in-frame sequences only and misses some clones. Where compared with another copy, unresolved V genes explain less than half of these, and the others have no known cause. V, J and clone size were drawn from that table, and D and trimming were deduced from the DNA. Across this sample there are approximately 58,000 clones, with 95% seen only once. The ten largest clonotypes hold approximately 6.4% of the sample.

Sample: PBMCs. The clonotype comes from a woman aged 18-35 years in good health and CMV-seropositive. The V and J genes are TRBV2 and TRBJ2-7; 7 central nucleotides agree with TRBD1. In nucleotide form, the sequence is TGTGCCAGCAGTGAAATCCCGAGACAGGGTGACGAGCAGTACTTC. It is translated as CASSEIPRQGDEQYF.